The source of this T cell receptor (beta chain) is a study of hypomethylating agent response in myelodysplastic syndrome. Regarding the study as a whole: After treatment, novel clonotypes emerged more in responders, contracted ones more in non-responders.

Using immunoSEQ multiplex PCR, the repertoire was profiled, and TCRdb retains in-frame clones only, with some absent. The sample carries approximately 6,000 clones, roughly 87% recorded once. Note on this clone: No antigen is known for it.

Trimming removed 1 base from V and 6 bases from J, with 25 bases in between. The CDR3 runs to 18 residues. Germline CDR1 GTSNPN, CDR2 SVGIG (reference sequence). This TCR came from a human donor with myelodysplastic syndrome. This chain joins TRBV30 and TRBJ2-4; D uncertain. The material was bone marrow, obtained before or after starting hypomethylating agent treatment for myelodysplastic syndrome (not recorded which). The CDR3 reads CAWSGMAVVLDGGNIQYF. Written as DNA, the CDR3 is TGTGCCTGGAGTGGGATGGCGGTGGTCTTGGATGGTGGAAACATTCAGTACTTC.